One sample yielded the 28 T cell receptor beta chains listed below, sequenced in a study of Tregs in tolerant kidney transplant recipients. TCRdb keeps only in-frame clones here, not all; method: immunoSEQ multiplex PCR. This sample yields about 94,000 clones, of which approximately 94% are seen a single time; 0.35% to 0.55% belongs to the top ten. The sequencing here drew on CD4+ T cells from blood, taken before the transplant. The receptors here all came from a human donor who received a combined kidney and bone marrow transplant.

This clone showed up just a few times. The CDR3 here is CASSQRQGGIYGYTF. CDR3 bases: TGCGCCAGCAGCCAGCGACAGGGGGGAATCTATGGCTACACCTTC. The rearrangement links TRBV4-3 to TRBJ1-2; 9 bases line up with TRBD1. The germline V gene encodes CDR1 LGHNA and CDR2 YSLEER. The junction had 6 bases not matched to a gene; V was cut back by 3 bases and J by 4 bases. The CDR3 runs 15 residues.

This chain connects TRBV6-6 to TRBJ1-2; D is perhaps TRBD1 (6 bases). CDR1 is MNHNY, CDR2 SVGAGI, per germline (reference sequence). The CDR3 runs to 15 residues. V lost 3 bases to trimming and J lost 8 bases, with 19 bases between them. CDR3 residues: CASSYTRGEVIGYTF. The CDR3 nucleotides are TGTGCCAGCAGTTATACCAGGGGAGAGGTAATCGGCTACACCTTC.

The chain carries TRBV11-2 and TRBJ2-1, with 7 nucleotides matching TRBD2. V shed 5 bases, J shed 2 bases, and the junction held 9 bases outside the gene matches. The CDR3 spans 16 residues. Germline V gives CDR1 SGHAT, CDR2 FQNNGV. Written as DNA, the CDR3 is TGTGCCAGCAGCCAAAACCAAGCGGGAACCTACAATGAGCAGTTCTTC. Translated: CASSQNQAGTYNEQFF.

The V gene is TRBV7-7, the J gene TRBJ2-3; 12 bases fit TRBD2. V lost 1 base and J lost 8; bases outside the gene matches: 7. The CDR3 is 16 amino acids. Looked up from germline, CDR1 is SSHAT and CDR2 is FNYEAQ (reference sequence). The CDR3 is CASSLGLAGGPSTQYF. CDR3 coding DNA: TGTGCCAGCAGCTTAGGTCTAGCGGGAGGGCCGAGTACGCAGTATTTT.

This chain links TRBV6-1 with TRBJ2-6; tentatively, D is TRBD1 (5 bases). This CDR3 spans 14 amino acids. Germline V gene data show CDR1 as MNHNS and CDR2 as SASEGT. V shed 6 bases and J shed 4 bases, with 10 bases lying between them. CDR3 region: CASSSGFGANVLTF. The CDR3 nucleotides read TGTGCCAGCAGCTCAGGGTTCGGGGCCAACGTCCTGACTTTC.

V usage is TRBV5-6 and J usage is TRBJ2-5; D gene ambiguous. This CDR3 comprises 14 residues. Trimming removed 3 bases from V and 5 bases from J, with 14 bases in between. In germline, CDR1 is SGHDT, CDR2 YYEEEE. CDR3 region: CASSSAQTPETQYF. For the CDR3, the DNA is TGTGCCAGCAGCTCTGCTCAGACTCCGGAGACCCAGTACTTC. Complete variable domain (other parts from reference TRBV5-6 and TRBJ2-5): DAGVTQSPTHLIKTRGQQVTLRCSPKSGHDTVSWYQQALGQGPQFIFQYYEEEERQRGNFPDRFSGHQFPNYSSELNVNALLLGDSALYLCASSSAQTPETQYFGPGTRLLVL.

J is TRBJ1-1 and V is TRBV11-3; D gene ambiguous. Germline CDR1 and CDR2: SGHNT and YENEEA. V was cut by 7 bases and J by 5 bases, with 14 bases left in between. The CDR3 sequence is 13 residues long. This CDR3 reads CASTPTFVTEAFF. The CDR3 DNA follows: TGTGCCAGCACTCCAACATTCGTTACTGAAGCTTTCTTT.

This CDR3 reads CASSPQGALANEKLFF. Written as DNA, the CDR3 is TGTGCCAGCAGCCCACAGGGGGCGCTAGCTAATGAAAAACTGTTTTTT. The rearrangement links TRBV11-3 to TRBJ1-4, with 9 bases identical to TRBD1. Per the germline V gene, CDR1 is SGHNT and CDR2 is YENEEA. The CDR3 has 16 residues. V dropped 5 bases and J dropped 3; count of bases not matched to a gene: 7.

The CDR3: CASSPMAGGPLNEQFF. CDR3 nucleotide sequence: TGTGCCAGCAGCCCGATGGCGGGGGGGCCCCTCAATGAGCAGTTCTTC. The gene calls are TRBV7-3 and TRBJ2-1; 9 bases map to TRBD2. The germline V gene has CDR1 SGHTA and CDR2 FQGTGA. The V segment lost 5 bases and the J segment 6 bases; nucleotides outside the gene matches: 11. CDR3 length equals 16 residues.

The V gene is TRBV5-1, the J gene TRBJ2-3; possibly TRBD1 for D (5 bases). The V gene lost 2 bases and the J gene lost 4 bases, with 11 bases spanning the gap. The germline V gene has CDR1 SGHRS and CDR2 YFSETQ. CDR3 size: 14 residues. This CDR3 reads CASSFQGLSDTQYF. The CDR3 DNA reads TGCGCCAGCAGCTTCCAGGGCTTGTCAGATACGCAGTATTTT.

The rearrangement links TRBV19 to TRBJ1-1, with a tentative D call TRBD1 (6 bases). Per the germline V gene, CDR1 is LNHDA and CDR2 is SQIVND (reference sequence). CDR3 length: 16 residues. V was clipped by 3 bases and J by 4 bases, with 18 bases between them. The DNA for the CDR3 is TGTGCCAGTAGTATGGGAAGGGGGAAGGGAGTCACTGAAGCTTTCTTT. Translation gives CASSMGRGKGVTEAFF.

V and J are TRBV6-1 and TRBJ2-1, with a possible D match to TRBD2 (5 bases). The CDR3 runs to 12 residues. Germline values: CDR1 MNHNS, CDR2 SASEGT. V was pared by 6 bases and J by 8 bases, with 11 bases between. CDR3 sequence: CASSRRGDEQFF. Written as DNA, the CDR3 is TGTGCCAGCAGCCGACGGGGAGATGAGCAGTTCTTC.

The chain couples TRBV9 to TRBJ2-1; D is perhaps TRBD2 (5 bases). Between the trimmed V and J ends, which lost 1 base and 3 bases, there was a span of 11 bases. CDR3 length equals 15 residues. Germline V gene sequence: CDR1 SGDLS, CDR2 YYNGEE. The CDR3 DNA follows: TGTGCCAGCAGCGTAAAAGCGGCAGGCTACAATGAGCAGTTCTTC. Translation gives CASSVKAAGYNEQFF.

The V and J genes are TRBV9 and TRBJ2-1; D possibly corresponds to TRBD2 (6 bases). The CDR3 sequence is 14 residues long. Germline-derived CDR1 and CDR2 are SGDLS and YYNGEE. Trimming removed 0 bases at V and 5 bases at J, with 9 bases between. The CDR3 DNA is TGTGCCAGCAGCGTAGGGAGGGGAAACAATGAGCAGTTCTTC. Its protein product is CASSVGRGNNEQFF.

The gene calls are TRBV11-3 and TRBJ1-2, with D uncertain. Germline CDR1 SGHNT, CDR2 YENEEA. The V end was cut by 5 bases, the J end by 5 bases, with 9 bases between. The CDR3 length is 12 residues. The CDR3, as DNA: TGTGCCAGCAGCGGAGCGCGATATGGCTACACCTTC. This encodes CASSGARYGYTF. Full variable domain (outside the CDR3, taken from reference TRBV11-3 and TRBJ1-2): EAGVVQSPRYKIIEKKQPVAFWCNPISGHNTLYWYLQNLGQGPELLIRYENEEAVDDSQLPKDRFSAERLKGVDSTLKIQPAELGDSAVYLCASSGARYGYTFGSGTRLTVV.

This chain joins TRBV2 and TRBJ2-5, with a weak D call TRBD1 (5 bases). V was shortened by 6 bases and J by 0 bases, with 8 bases between the two germline ends. The CDR3 totals 13 residues. Germline CDR1 reads SNHLY; CDR2 reads FYNNEI. The CDR3 region is CASSWTYQETQYF. CDR3 coding DNA: TGTGCCAGCAGCTGGACATACCAAGAGACCCAGTACTTC.

The chain is built from TRBV5-6 and TRBJ1-1, with D possibly TRBD1 on 5 matching bases. CDR1 is SGHDT and CDR2 is YYEEEE in the germline V gene. V was clipped by 3 bases and J by 3 bases, with 12 bases between them. This CDR3 is built from 14 residues. CDR3 loop: CASSYAGGDTEAFF. The CDR3 region has the DNA TGTGCCAGCAGCTACGCCGGGGGGGACACTGAAGCTTTCTTT.

The chain links TRBV19 to TRBJ2-7, with D tentatively TRBD2 (5 bases). Germline CDR1 is LNHDA and CDR2 is SQIVND (reference sequence). The V gene lost 1 base and the J gene lost 2 bases, with 9 bases spanning the gap. CDR3 length: 14 amino acids. Here the CDR3 reads CASSIVGSAYEQYF. The CDR3 DNA sequence: TGTGCCAGTAGTATAGTGGGTAGCGCCTACGAGCAGTACTTC. Full variable domain (outside the CDR3, taken from reference TRBV19 and TRBJ2-7): DGGITQSPKYLFRKEGQNVTLSCEQNLNHDAMYWYRQDPGQGLRLIYYSQIVNDFQKGDIAEGYSVSREKKESFPLTVTSAQKNPTAFYLCASSIVGSAYEQYFGPGTRLTVT.

The V gene is TRBV4-3, the J gene TRBJ2-5; maybe TRBD2 (7 bases). Germline loops: CDR1 LGHNA, CDR2 YSLEER. There are 14 residues in the CDR3. Trimming removed 2 bases from V and 11 bases from J, with 18 bases in between. The CDR3 sequence: CASSQRRGRGEQYF. CDR3 DNA sequence: TGCGCCAGCAGCCAAAGGCGGGGGCGAGGGGAGCAGTACTTC.

V usage is TRBV10-3 and J usage is TRBJ2-7; TRBD2 is a possible D gene (7 bases). Deletions cut 2 bases from V and 2 bases from J, with 13 bases between. Germline CDR1 and CDR2: ENHRY and SYGVKD. This CDR3 region has 15 residues. This chain's CDR3 is CAISEDGGGPYEQYF. As DNA, the CDR3 is TGTGCCATCAGTGAGGATGGGGGGGGCCCCTACGAGCAGTACTTC.

V is TRBV18 and J is TRBJ2-3; TRBD1 matches at 9 bases. The CDR3 is made up of 14 amino acids. Germline V gene lookup returns CDR1 KGHSH and CDR2 LQKENI. After removal of 0 bases from V and 8 bases from J, the junction contained 3 bases not matched to a gene. The CDR3 DNA reads as TGTGCCAGCTCACCACCGGGACAGGGAGGTACGCAGTATTTT. Its protein is CASSPPGQGGTQYF.

A remark on this clone: The same CDR3 also results from other DNA sequences found in this sample. The chain has TRBV28 and TRBJ1-6, with unresolved D. There are 14 residues in the CDR3. The germline V gene encodes CDR1 MDHEN and CDR2 SYDVKM. Trimming shortened V by 5 bases and J by 6 bases, and 11 bases separated the two germline ends. DNA of the CDR3: TGTGCCAGCAGTCCCTATCGCCTTAATTCACCCCTCCACTTT. Its protein is CASSPYRLNSPLHF.

The V gene is TRBV7-6, the J gene TRBJ2-7; 9 nucleotides line up with TRBD2. V shed 4 bases, J shed 0 bases, and the junction held 10 bases outside the gene matches. Germline assignment: CDR1 SGHVS and CDR2 FNYEAQ. This CDR3 contains 17 residues. The CDR3 DNA reads TGTGCCAGCAGCTCCCTCTTAGGCGGGGGGGGCTCCTACGAGCAGTACTTC. It translates to CASSSLLGGGGSYEQYF.

This chain joins TRBV28 and TRBJ1-4; 9 nucleotides match TRBD1. Trimming at V came to 10 bases and at J to 7 bases, leaving 7 bases not matched to a gene. Germline V gene lookup returns CDR1 MDHEN and CDR2 SYDVKM. The CDR3 has 13 amino acids. CDR3: CAISNRGREKLFF. For the CDR3, the DNA is TGTGCCATTTCGAACAGGGGGCGTGAAAAACTGTTTTTT.

The chain combines TRBV4-2 with TRBJ1-1; TRBD1 agrees at 7 bases. The CDR3 loop spans 15 amino acids. V dropped 1 base and J dropped 2; count of bases not matched to a gene: 4. CDR1 and CDR2 (germline): LGHNA, YNFKEQ. The CDR3 loop reads CASSQGDRDNTEAFF. CDR3 coding DNA: TGTGCCAGCAGCCAAGGGGACAGAGACAACACTGAAGCTTTCTTT.

The chain couples TRBV7-8 to TRBJ2-3; 7 positions match TRBD1. This CDR3 comprises 13 residues. J lost 8 bases, V lost 3 bases, and 5 bases had no gene match. Germline CDR1 is SGHVS and CDR2 is FQNEAQ. In nucleotides, the CDR3 is TGTGCCAGCAGCTTTAGGACAGGAGGTACGCAGTATTTT. Its protein is CASSFRTGGTQYF.

This chain links TRBV14 with TRBJ2-3; 10 bases line up with TRBD2. Per the germline V gene, CDR1 is SGHDN and CDR2 is FVKESK. This CDR3 has 15 residues. V lost 8 bases to trimming and J lost 4 bases; unmatched junction nucleotides: 9. The CDR3, as DNA: TGTGCCAGCGAGAGAGCGGGAGGGAGCCCAGATACGCAGTATTTT. This encodes CASERAGGSPDTQYF. Based on the CDR3 plus reference TRBV14 and TRBJ2-3, the full variable domain is EAGVTQFPSHSVIEKGQTVTLRCDPISGHDNLYWYRRVMGKEIKFLLHFVKESKQDESGMPNNRFLAERTGGTYSTLKVQPAELEDSGVYFCASERAGGSPDTQYFGPGTRLTVL.

As concerns this clone: At the DNA level, this CDR3 is encoded by other sequences in the same sample as well. The chain carries TRBV28 and TRBJ1-6, with 8 bases identical to TRBD1. The CDR3 spans 14 residues. Germline V gene data show CDR1 as MDHEN and CDR2 as SYDVKM. Germline trimming cut 8 bases from V and 8 bases from J; bases unmatched to any gene: 8. The CDR3 DNA reads as TGTGCCAGCCGACTCCAGGGGGCTCATTCACCCCTCCACTTT. It codes for CASRLQGAHSPLHF.